This T cell receptor (beta chain) was identified during a study of cytomegalovirus exposure and HLA in healthy donors. With V trimmed by 0 bases and J by 12 bases, 10 bases remained unmatched. CDR3 length: 14 residues. CDR1 and CDR2 (germline): LNHDA, SQIVND (reference sequence). The PCR had 60 Vbeta and 13 Jbeta primers. Measured with immunoSEQ multiplex PCR; TCRdb has only the in-frame clones, and not every one. Seen here are about 170,000 clones, 80% observed once, and the top ten hold about 5%. This clone was seen a few times. The sequence was collected from a woman aged 50 to 60 in good health and CMV-seropositive. Sequenced material: PBMCs. V is TRBV19 and J is TRBJ1-1; 7 bases match TRBD1. Here the CDR3 DNA reads TGTGCCAGTAGTATAGATCGGGAAGGGGGCCCGACTTTCTTT. Translation: CASSIDREGGPTFF.